Presented here are 31 T cell receptor beta chains from one specimen sequenced in a study of cytomegalovirus exposure and HLA in healthy donors. PCR amplification relied on 60 Vbeta primers (plus 13 Jbeta primers). This table comes from immunoSEQ multiplex PCR, and its TCRdb copy is limited to in-frame clones, with some not included. The repertoire includes approximately 100,000 clones, approximately 70% of them detected once, and less than 4.5% sits in the top ten. The material sequenced was PBMCs. Source of these receptors: a man aged 25-40 years in good health and CMV-seropositive.

The CDR3 coding sequence is TGTGCCAGCAGTGAATGGCAGGTATCGTACTTC. Encoded protein: CASSEWQVSYF. The V gene is TRBV6-1, the J gene TRBJ2-7; no definite D call. The germline V and J ends were trimmed by 2 bases and 12 bases, with 11 bases remaining between them. The CDR3 spans 11 residues. Germline-derived CDR1 and CDR2 are MNHNS and SASEGT.

Concerning this clone itself: This specimen includes other DNA sequences encoding the same CDR3. This sequence joins TRBV9 and TRBJ1-2; TRBD1 matches 9 bases. CDR1 and CDR2 from the germline V gene are SGDLS and YYNGEE. The CDR3 sequence is 14 residues long. Trimming cost V 4 bases and J 2 bases; bases outside gene matches: 3. CDR3 sequence (DNA): TGTGCCAGCAGCACCGGACAGGGGAACTATGGCTACACCTTC. This translates into CASSTGQGNYGYTF.

V usage is TRBV7-3 and J usage is TRBJ2-1; TRBD2 matches at 10 bases. V lost 3 bases to trimming and J lost 9 bases; unmatched junction nucleotides: 11. CDR1 is SGHTA and CDR2 is FQGTGA in the germline V gene. CDR3 length equals 16 residues. For the CDR3, the DNA is TGTGCCAGCAGCTTTCTTAGCGGGGGGCGGGAGGGTGAGCAGTTCTTC. Amino acids: CASSFLSGGREGEQFF.

This chain links TRBV2 with TRBJ2-2; 9 bases line up with TRBD2. This CDR3 has 15 residues. The ends lost 7 bases at V and 4 bases at J; junction bases unmatched: 7. Germline V gene sequence: CDR1 SNHLY, CDR2 FYNNEI. The CDR3 DNA is TGTGCCAGCAACTCGGGACTAGCTGCCACCGGGGAGCTGTTTTTT. Translation gives CASNSGLAATGELFF.

A word on this clone: An end of the junction does not agree with germline; a read error may underlie this. This chain links TRBV5-1 with TRBJ2-7; a weak D match, TRBD1 (5 bases). Germline V gene sequence: CDR1 SGHRS, CDR2 YFSETQ. The CDR3 has 11 residues. The CDR3 sequence: CASSLSAQESF. The CDR3 DNA reads as TGCGCCAGCAGCTTGTCGGCACAGGAATCCTTC.

This clone was counted once. The J gene is TRBJ2-1, the V gene TRBV9; tentative D call: TRBD2 (5 bases). V gave up 0 bases and J gave up 7 bases, with 5 bases separating them. The CDR3 has 12 residues. The germline gives CDR1 SGDLS, CDR2 YYNGEE. The CDR3, as DNA: TGTGCCAGCAGCGTAGCGGGGAATGAGCAGTTCTTC. Translation: CASSVAGNEQFF.

There are a few counts of this clone. The V call is TRBV19, the J call TRBJ1-5, with 9 bases identical to TRBD1. Germline assignment: CDR1 LNHDA and CDR2 SQIVND (reference sequence). The CDR3 is 17 amino acids. V lost 5 bases to trimming and J lost 1 base; unmatched junction nucleotides: 9. The CDR3 DNA reads TGTGCCAGTAGTTCGGGACAGGGAGTTTGGAGCAATCAGCCCCAGCATTTT. Its translation is CASSSGQGVWSNQPQHF.

This rearrangement joins TRBV5-4 to TRBJ2-6; 11 bases align to TRBD1. Germline CDR1 is SGHNT and CDR2 is YYREEE (reference sequence). V was pared by 1 base and J by 2 bases, with 5 bases of the junction left unmatched. CDR3 size: 18 residues. CDR3 sequence (DNA): TGTGCCAGCAGCTTGCCGGGACAGGGGGACCCTGGGGCCAACGTCCTGACTTTC. It encodes CASSLPGQGDPGANVLTF.

This clone appeared a few times. The rearrangement joins TRBV6-6 to TRBJ1-6; 11 bases are shared with TRBD1. The V gene's germline CDR1 is MNHNY and CDR2 SVGAGI (reference sequence). After removal of 4 bases from V and 8 bases from J, the junction contained 7 bases not matched to a gene. The CDR3 extends over 16 amino acids. The CDR3 sequence is CASSFRTGGFYSPLHF. Here the CDR3 DNA reads TGTGCCAGCAGTTTCCGGACAGGGGGCTTCTATTCACCCCTCCACTTT.

The CDR3: CASSLGPNTYEQYF. The DNA for the CDR3 is TGTGCCAGCAGCTTGGGCCCCAACACCTACGAGCAGTACTTC. V usage is TRBV5-5 and J usage is TRBJ2-7; D is ambiguous. This CDR3 region has 14 residues. The V gene lost 0 bases and the J gene lost 2 bases, with 9 bases spanning the gap. CDR1 is SGHKS and CDR2 is YYEKEE in the germline V gene (reference sequence).

This sequence joins TRBV27 and TRBJ1-2, with 8 bases lining up with TRBD1. Trimming took 2 bases from V and 4 from J; bases not matched to a gene: 0. The length of the CDR3 is 13 residues. Per the germline V gene, CDR1 is MNHEY and CDR2 is SMNVEV (reference sequence). The CDR3 bases are TGTGCCAGCAGTTTAGGGACAGGCTATGGCTACACCTTC. Translated, it gives CASSLGTGYGYTF.

V gene TRBV19 combines with J gene TRBJ1-1, with unresolved D. Germline values: CDR1 LNHDA, CDR2 SQIVND (reference sequence). V lost 5 bases to trimming and J lost 8 bases, with 12 bases between them. The CDR3 runs to 12 residues. CDR3 residues: CASSLSPPEAFF. CDR3 coding DNA: TGTGCCAGTAGTTTATCCCCTCCCGAAGCTTTCTTT.

J is TRBJ2-5 and V is TRBV11-3; TRBD2 is a possible D gene (6 bases). From germline, CDR1 is SGHNT and CDR2 YENEEA. Trimming stripped 5 bases from V and 1 base from J, with 14 bases between. The CDR3 has 15 residues. CDR3 residues: CASSQRASVQETQYF. The CDR3 DNA is TGTGCCAGCAGCCAACGCGCTAGCGTCCAAGAGACCCAGTACTTC. Full variable domain (rest looked up from reference TRBV11-3 and TRBJ2-5): EAGVVQSPRYKIIEKKQPVAFWCNPISGHNTLYWYLQNLGQGPELLIRYENEEAVDDSQLPKDRFSAERLKGVDSTLKIQPAELGDSAVYLCASSQRASVQETQYFGPGTRLLVL.

The CDR3 nucleotides read TGTGCCAGCAGTACTTTAGCGTATCGTTCAGATACGCAGTATTTT. Amino acid sequence: CASSTLAYRSDTQYF. This sequence joins TRBV6-5 and TRBJ2-3; D perhaps matches TRBD2 (5 bases). From germline, CDR1 is MNHEY and CDR2 SVGAGI. V gave up 5 bases and J gave up 4 bases, with 16 bases separating them. This CDR3 is built from 15 residues.

The chain has TRBV9 and TRBJ1-2; unclear D gene. Looked up from germline, CDR1 is SGDLS and CDR2 is YYNGEE. V gave up 3 bases and J gave up 11 bases, with 20 bases separating them. The CDR3 length is 14 residues. CDR3 protein: CASSALTGLVRYTF. The CDR3, as DNA: TGTGCCAGCAGCGCCTTGACGGGTCTTGTAAGATACACCTTC.

This chain connects TRBV11-2 to TRBJ2-1; D gene ambiguous. CDR3 size: 14 residues. Per germline, CDR1 SGHAT and CDR2 FQNNGV. Trimming took off 3 bases at V and 5 bases at J, with 11 bases between the two ends. The CDR3 loop is CASSFPWADNEQFF. The CDR3 bases are TGTGCCAGCAGCTTTCCCTGGGCAGACAATGAGCAGTTCTTC.

The rearrangement links TRBV4-1 to TRBJ1-5; D gene ambiguous. V was clipped by 1 base and J by 5 bases, with 6 bases between them. The V gene's germline CDR1 is MGHRA and CDR2 YSYEKL. The CDR3 is 13 residues long. CDR3 DNA sequence: TGCGCCAGCAGCCAAGTCGGGGATCAGCCCCAGCATTTT. This sequence encodes CASSQVGDQPQHF.

The genes are TRBV28 and TRBJ2-3, with 8 bases that match TRBD1. V was pared by 8 bases and J by 0 bases, with 13 bases of the junction left unmatched. This CDR3 comprises 17 residues. CDR1 MDHEN and CDR2 SYDVKM come from the germline V gene. For the CDR3, the DNA is TGTGCCAGCGTAGGACAGGGAGATCCGGCTAGCACAGATACGCAGTATTTT. This codes for CASVGQGDPASTDTQYF.

This rearrangement joins TRBV5-4 to TRBJ2-3; 8 nucleotides line up with TRBD2. Germline lookup yields CDR1 SGHNT and CDR2 YYREEE (reference sequence). This CDR3 spans 15 amino acids. The V gene end was trimmed by 4 bases and the J gene end by 10 bases; junction bases not matched to a gene: 14. CDR3: CASSPDGAGGRAQYF. The CDR3 bases are TGTGCCAGCAGCCCGGACGGGGCGGGGGGCAGGGCGCAGTATTTT.

Regarding this clone: A junction boundary mismatches the germline segment, possibly from a read error. This chain joins TRBV7-7 and TRBJ2-3, with a possible D match to TRBD1 (5 bases). The CDR3 extends over 13 amino acids. Germline CDR1 SSHAT, CDR2 FNYEAQ (reference sequence). Here the CDR3 reads CASSLGDQGTQYF. CDR3 DNA: TGTGCTAGCAGCTTAGGTGACCAGGGTACGCAGTATTTT.

The V gene is TRBV29-1, the J gene TRBJ2-5; D gene uncertain. Germline-derived CDR1 and CDR2 are SQVTM and ANQGSEA. V was shortened by 4 bases and J by 5 bases, with 11 bases between the two germline ends. The CDR3 loop spans 12 amino acids. The DNA for the CDR3 is TGCAGCGTTGTATCCAGAATTGAGACCCAGTACTTC. It is translated as CSVVSRIETQYF.

The rearrangement links TRBV7-9 to TRBJ1-3; D unclear. CDR1 SEHNR and CDR2 FQNEAQ come from the germline V gene (reference sequence). CDR3 length: 13 amino acids. Trimming cost V 5 bases and J 4 bases, with 9 bases left between them. The CDR3 DNA is TGTGCCAGCAGCCCCTCGGGAGGAAACACCATATATTTT. It specifies CASSPSGGNTIYF.

The rearrangement joins TRBV11-2 to TRBJ1-6; 7 positions agree with TRBD1. Per germline, CDR1 SGHAT and CDR2 FQNNGV. Losses at the gene ends were 2 bases for V and 10 bases for J; bases not matched to a gene: 8. The CDR3 extends over 15 amino acids. In DNA, the CDR3 is TGTGCCAGCAGCTTAAACGGACAGGCGGGATCACCCCTCCACTTT. Protein: CASSLNGQAGSPLHF.

The chain joins TRBV19 to TRBJ2-1; 8 nucleotides line up with TRBD2. The CDR3 sequence is 16 residues long. Unmatched junction bases numbered 8, after V lost 5 bases and J lost 2 bases. The V gene's germline CDR1 is LNHDA and CDR2 SQIVND (reference sequence). This CDR3 reads CASSALSGGPYNEQFF. For the CDR3, the DNA is TGTGCCAGTAGTGCCCTGAGCGGGGGACCCTACAATGAGCAGTTCTTC.

The chain joins TRBV6-1 to TRBJ2-7, with TRBD1 matching 10 bases. The CDR3 has 15 residues. V gave up 1 base and J gave up 0 bases; unmatched junction bases: 0. Germline V gene sequence: CDR1 MNHNS, CDR2 SASEGT. CDR3 DNA: TGTGCCAGCAGTGAAGGGACAGGGGGCTCCTACGAGCAGTACTTC. Amino acid sequence: CASSEGTGGSYEQYF.

This clone was observed a handful of times. DNA of the CDR3: TGTGCCAGTAGTTTGACAAGCACAGATACGCAGTATTTT. Its translation is CASSLTSTDTQYF. The J gene is TRBJ2-3, the V gene TRBV19; D call uncertain. From germline, CDR1 is LNHDA and CDR2 SQIVND (reference sequence). Trimming cost V 5 bases and J 0 bases, with 6 bases left between them. The CDR3 consists of 13 residues.

The CDR3 DNA reads TGTGCCAGCAGCCCTGGGGGGGGGCTGGCCTCCTACAATGAGCAGTTCTTC. Protein: CASSPGGGLASYNEQFF. The genes are TRBV11-2 and TRBJ2-1, with TRBD2 as a possible D gene (7 bases). V gave up 5 bases and J gave up 0 bases, with 17 bases separating them. The CDR3 extends over 17 amino acids. Per germline, CDR1 SGHAT and CDR2 FQNNGV.

The rearrangement links TRBV5-1 to TRBJ1-5, with a possible D match to TRBD1 (6 bases). Germline CDR1 SGHRS, CDR2 YFSETQ. The V gene lost 4 bases and the J gene lost 7 bases, with 18 bases spanning the gap. The CDR3 loop spans 15 amino acids. The CDR3 sequence: CASSIDGRGNQPQHF. The CDR3 coding sequence is TGCGCCAGCAGCATAGACGGCAGGGGAAACCAGCCCCAGCATTTT.

This chain joins TRBV5-6 and TRBJ2-1; a possible D gene is TRBD1 (5 bases). V lost 4 bases, J lost 0 bases, and 14 bases lay in between. The CDR3 extends over 16 amino acids. Germline loops: CDR1 SGHDT, CDR2 YYEEEE. CDR3 in DNA: TGTGCCAGCAGCCAAGGACACCCGAGCTCCTACAATGAGCAGTTCTTC. Its translation: CASSQGHPSSYNEQFF. Full variable domain (rest looked up from reference TRBV5-6 and TRBJ2-1): DAGVTQSPTHLIKTRGQQVTLRCSPKSGHDTVSWYQQALGQGPQFIFQYYEEEERQRGNFPDRFSGHQFPNYSSELNVNALLLGDSALYLCASSQGHPSSYNEQFFGPGTRLTVL.

The genes are TRBV6-4 and TRBJ2-3, with 8 bases that match TRBD1. The CDR3 extends over 15 amino acids. After removal of 4 bases from V and 4 bases from J, the junction contained 7 bases not matched to a gene. Germline V gene sequence: CDR1 MRHNA, CDR2 SNTAGT. Here the CDR3 reads CASSGDRLLPDTQYF. The DNA for the CDR3 is TGTGCCAGCAGTGGGGACAGGTTGCTTCCAGATACGCAGTATTTT.

The sample holds a few counts of this clone. CDR3 residues: CASSQGLFHPNTEAFF. CDR3 nucleotide sequence: TGCGCCAGCAGCCAAGGACTCTTTCACCCGAACACTGAAGCTTTCTTT. The V and J genes are TRBV4-1 and TRBJ1-1; D call uncertain. The germline V gene encodes CDR1 MGHRA and CDR2 YSYEKL. The CDR3 is 16 amino acids. V lost 1 base and J lost 1, with 13 bases in between.